This TCR beta chain originates from a study of blood T cell repertoires in COVID-19. Exposed participants encountered a COVID-19 case during the 2 weeks preceding study entry. This clone turned up a few times. This table comes from immunoSEQ multiplex PCR, and its TCRdb copy is limited to in-frame clones, with some not included. The data show 200,000 or so clones, with over 70% seen just once and 3.7% held by the top ten. CDR3 length equals 13 residues. With 2 bases removed from V and 4 bases from J, the gap between germline ends came to 8 bases. Germline CDR1 and CDR2: WNHNN and SYGVQD (reference sequence).

The sample was PBMCs or T cells enriched from blood (not recorded which). The receptor comes from a woman aged 30 to 39 who had been exposed to COVID-19. The chain couples TRBV10-1 to TRBJ1-2; no definite D call. CDR3 sequence (DNA): TGCGCCAGCAGTGAGAATCCAGGCTATGGCTACACCTTC. Its protein product is CASSENPGYGYTF.